Below are 4 T cell receptor beta chains sequenced from a single sample in a study of cytomegalovirus exposure and HLA in healthy donors. The PCR contained 60 Vbeta and 13 Jbeta primers. Profiling relied on immunoSEQ multiplex PCR, and the TCRdb table lists in-frame clones only, not all of them. The table shows approximately 100,000 clones, with more than 60% occurring only once. Sequences were obtained from PBMCs. All receptors come from a man aged 18 to 29 in good health and CMV-seropositive.

This clone has just a few counts. The J gene is TRBJ1-1, the V gene TRBV30; TRBD1 matches at 8 bases. The V gene's germline CDR1 is GTSNPN and CDR2 SVGIG (reference sequence). The trim removed 0 bases at V and 1 base at J, leaving 4 bases unmatched. The CDR3 extends over 15 amino acids. DNA for the CDR3: TGTGCCTGGAGTGTACATCAGGGGGCGAACACTGAAGCTTTCTTT. It yields the protein CAWSVHQGANTEAFF.

This chain joins TRBV2 and TRBJ1-3; TRBD1 is a possible D gene (5 bases). The V end was cut by 6 bases, the J end by 0 bases, with 18 bases between. From germline, CDR1 is SNHLY and CDR2 FYNNEI. CDR3 length: 17 residues. The CDR3 bases are TGTGCCAGCAGAGAACAGGTTCCAGGCCACTCTGGAAACACCATATATTTT. As protein: CASREQVPGHSGNTIYF.

This sequence joins TRBV6-4 and TRBJ1-5; 8 nucleotides agree with TRBD1. V lost 6 bases, J lost 2 bases, and 9 bases stayed unmatched. The CDR3 covers 16 residues. Germline V gives CDR1 MRHNA, CDR2 SNTAGT. CDR3 nucleotide sequence: TGTGCCAGCAGGGCATCCGACAGGGGAGGCAATCAGCCCCAGCATTTT. Translated, it gives CASRASDRGGNQPQHF.

This chain uses TRBV13 with TRBJ1-6; D call uncertain. Germline V lookup: CDR1 PRHDT, CDR2 FYEKMQ (reference sequence). The CDR3 sequence is 12 residues long. V dropped 6 bases and J dropped 5 bases, with 5 bases sitting between them. CDR3 sequence reads: CASSIDNSPLHF. The CDR3 DNA follows: TGTGCCAGCAGTATAGATAATTCACCCCTCCACTTT.